This note documents a single TCR beta chain sequence. Its antigen is as yet unknown. The TRB libraries of cDNA were built by UMI-labeled 5' RACE. One entry per CDR3 protein, without DNA, is what TCRdb gives after re-calling the 5' RACE reads. This table holds about 130,000 distinct CDR3 sequences. This record belongs to a study of CXCR3-negative and CXCR3-positive naive CD8 T cells. Study-wide findings and caveats: In CXCR3-positive naive cells, the TRB CDR3s were more hydrophobic than in CXCR3-negative naive cells. Each naive subset displayed comparably high diversity, whereas memory CD8+ cells displayed much lower diversity.

Looked up from germline, CDR1 is SNHLY and CDR2 is FYNNEI. This CDR3 has 15 amino acids. The sequence was obtained from a human donor in good health. Some clones in this sample may be carry-over from other donors' samples. The material sequenced was naive CXCR3- CD8+ T cells from blood. Subset specified: CD45RO-CCR7+CD27+CD95- naive CD8+ T cells lacking CXCR3 (TNR3-). V is TRBV2 and J is TRBJ2-1; no DNA is available, so the TRBD1 call from TCRdb remains unchecked. CDR3 sequence reads: CASSERQGAGNEQFF.